This T cell receptor (beta chain) comes out of a study of CD8 T cells in Susac syndrome. General study points: It was acknowledged in the study that the number of individuals who were included in its TCR sequencing and HLA analysis was relatively small.

A quantity of about 0.45 to 1 ug RNA underwent reverse transcription using random hexamers. Amplification of TCR beta CDR3 used immunoSEQ multiplex PCR across 54 Vbeta and 13 Jbeta. TCRdb passed the immunoSEQ multiplex PCR reads through MiXCR, listing each CDR3 protein once. This table has some 160,000 distinct CDR3 sequences, approximately 95% appearing once. CD8+ and CD4+ T cells circulating in blood were sequenced for TCR beta. While CD8+ and CD4+ T cells were isolated negatively, TEMRA cells were enriched by FACS. For this clonotype: Its antigen remains unknown.

Germline V lookup: CDR1 MDHEN, CDR2 SYDVKM. The V and J ends lost 5 bases and 2 bases respectively, with 13 bases between them. There are 14 residues in the CDR3. Sequences were obtained from CD8+ T cells from PBMCs. The sequence was obtained from a human donor with multiple sclerosis. The V call is TRBV28, the J call TRBJ2-7, with a possible D match to TRBD2 (6 bases). The CDR3 is CASSAGGRAYEQYF. CDR3 DNA: TGTGCCAGCAGTGCCGGAGGGAGAGCCTACGAGCAGTACTTC.